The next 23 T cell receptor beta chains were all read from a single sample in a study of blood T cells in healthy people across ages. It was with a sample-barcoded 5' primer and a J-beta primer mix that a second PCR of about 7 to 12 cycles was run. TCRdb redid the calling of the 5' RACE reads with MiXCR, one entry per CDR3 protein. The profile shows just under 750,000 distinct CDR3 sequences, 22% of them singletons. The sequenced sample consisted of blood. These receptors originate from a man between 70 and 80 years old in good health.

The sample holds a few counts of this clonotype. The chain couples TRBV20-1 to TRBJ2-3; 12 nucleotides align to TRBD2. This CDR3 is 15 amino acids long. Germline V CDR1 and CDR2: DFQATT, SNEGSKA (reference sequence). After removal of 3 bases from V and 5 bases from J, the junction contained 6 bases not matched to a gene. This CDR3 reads CSASLAGGQKDTQYF. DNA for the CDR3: TGCAGTGCTAGTCTAGCGGGGGGGCAAAAAGATACGCAGTATTTT.

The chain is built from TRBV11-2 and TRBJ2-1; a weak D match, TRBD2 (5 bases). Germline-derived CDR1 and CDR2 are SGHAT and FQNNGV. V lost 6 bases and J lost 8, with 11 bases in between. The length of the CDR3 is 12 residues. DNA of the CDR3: TGTGCCAGCAGTTTTTTGGGAGATGAGCAGTTCTTC. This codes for CASSFLGDEQFF.

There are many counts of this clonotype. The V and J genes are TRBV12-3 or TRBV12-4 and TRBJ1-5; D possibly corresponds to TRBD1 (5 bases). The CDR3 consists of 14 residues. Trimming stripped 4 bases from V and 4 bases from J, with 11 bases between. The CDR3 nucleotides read TGTGCCAGCAGTTATGTACAGGAAAATCAGCCCCAGCATTTT. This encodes CASSYVQENQPQHF.

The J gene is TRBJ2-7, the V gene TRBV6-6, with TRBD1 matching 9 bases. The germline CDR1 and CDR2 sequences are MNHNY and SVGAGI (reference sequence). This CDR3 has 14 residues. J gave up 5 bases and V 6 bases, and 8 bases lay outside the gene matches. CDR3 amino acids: CASSQGTGRDEQYF. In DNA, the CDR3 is TGTGCCAGCAGCCAAGGGACAGGGAGAGACGAGCAGTACTTC.

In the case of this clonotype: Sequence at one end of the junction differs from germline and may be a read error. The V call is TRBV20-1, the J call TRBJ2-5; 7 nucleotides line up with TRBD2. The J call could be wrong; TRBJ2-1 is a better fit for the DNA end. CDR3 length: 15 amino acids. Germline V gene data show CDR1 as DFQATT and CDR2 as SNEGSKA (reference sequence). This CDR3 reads CGARDRMRGSNEQFF. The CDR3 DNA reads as TGCGGTGCTAGAGATCGAATGCGCGGGAGCAATGAGCAGTTCTTC.

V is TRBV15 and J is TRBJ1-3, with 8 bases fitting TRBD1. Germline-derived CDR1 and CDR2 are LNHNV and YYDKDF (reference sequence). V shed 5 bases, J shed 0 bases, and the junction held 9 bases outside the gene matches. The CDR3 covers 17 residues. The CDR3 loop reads CATSGQRDRYSGNTIYF. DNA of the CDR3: TGTGCCACCAGCGGCCAAAGGGACAGGTACTCTGGAAACACCATATATTTT.

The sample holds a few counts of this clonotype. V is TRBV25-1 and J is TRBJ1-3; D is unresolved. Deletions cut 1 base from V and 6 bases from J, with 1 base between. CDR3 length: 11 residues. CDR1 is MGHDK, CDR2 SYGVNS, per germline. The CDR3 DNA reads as TGTGCCAGCAGTGAATTAAACACCATATATTTT. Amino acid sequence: CASSELNTIYF.

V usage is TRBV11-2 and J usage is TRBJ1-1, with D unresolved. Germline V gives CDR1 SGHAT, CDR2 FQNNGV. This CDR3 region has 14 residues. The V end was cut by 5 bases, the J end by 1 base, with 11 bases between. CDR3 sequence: CASSHDAGNTEAFF. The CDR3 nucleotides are TGTGCCAGCAGCCATGACGCGGGGAACACTGAAGCTTTCTTT.

In DNA form, the CDR3 reads TGTGCCAGCAGCGAACTAGCGGGAGAGGCAAATACGCAGTATTTT. It yields the protein CASSELAGEANTQYF. The chain employs TRBV7-2 and TRBJ2-3; 11 bases align to TRBD2. Germline V gives CDR1 SGHTA, CDR2 FQGNSA. This CDR3 is built from 15 residues. The junction had 8 bases not matched to a gene; V was cut back by 5 bases and J by 7 bases.

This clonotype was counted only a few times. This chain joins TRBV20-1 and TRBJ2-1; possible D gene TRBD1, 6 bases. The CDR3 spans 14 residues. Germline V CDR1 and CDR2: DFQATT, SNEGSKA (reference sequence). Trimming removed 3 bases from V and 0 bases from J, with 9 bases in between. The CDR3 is CSARGHTSYNEQFF. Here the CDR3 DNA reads TGCAGTGCTAGGGGACACACCTCCTACAATGAGCAGTTCTTC.

CDR3 amino acids: CASSPGLAGPLTYNEQFF. The DNA for the CDR3 is TGTGCCAGCAGCCCCGGACTAGCGGGCCCACTAACCTACAATGAGCAGTTCTTC. The chain joins TRBV12-3 or TRBV12-4 to TRBJ2-1, with TRBD2 matching over 11 bases. V was clipped by 6 bases and J by 2 bases; unmatched bases: 12. This CDR3 region has 18 residues.

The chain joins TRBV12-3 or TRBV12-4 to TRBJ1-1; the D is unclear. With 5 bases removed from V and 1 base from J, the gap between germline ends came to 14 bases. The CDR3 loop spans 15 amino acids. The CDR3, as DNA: TGTGCCAGCAGTCTACGCCTAGGCCCGAACACTGAAGCTTTCTTT. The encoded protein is CASSLRLGPNTEAFF.

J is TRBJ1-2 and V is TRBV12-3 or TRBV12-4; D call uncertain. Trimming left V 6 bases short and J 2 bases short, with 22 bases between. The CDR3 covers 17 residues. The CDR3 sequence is CASRGNVGTSRNYGYTF. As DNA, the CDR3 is TGTGCCAGCAGAGGGAATGTGGGAACCTCCCGGAACTATGGCTACACCTTC.

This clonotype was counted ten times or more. CDR3 bases: TGCAGTGCACCATCTCTAGCGGAAAGCACAGATACGCAGTATTTT. It yields the protein CSAPSLAESTDTQYF. The genes are TRBV20-1 and TRBJ2-3; 7 positions match TRBD2. The ends lost 6 bases at V and 0 bases at J; junction bases unmatched: 9. The CDR3 has 15 residues. CDR1 and CDR2 from the germline V gene are DFQATT and SNEGSKA (reference sequence).

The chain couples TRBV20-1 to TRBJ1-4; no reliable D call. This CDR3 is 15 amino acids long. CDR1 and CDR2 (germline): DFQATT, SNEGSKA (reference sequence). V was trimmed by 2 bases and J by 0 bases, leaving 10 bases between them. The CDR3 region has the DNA TGCAGTGCTAGACGCGGCTCCGCAACTAATGAAAAACTGTTTTTT. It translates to CSARRGSATNEKLFF.

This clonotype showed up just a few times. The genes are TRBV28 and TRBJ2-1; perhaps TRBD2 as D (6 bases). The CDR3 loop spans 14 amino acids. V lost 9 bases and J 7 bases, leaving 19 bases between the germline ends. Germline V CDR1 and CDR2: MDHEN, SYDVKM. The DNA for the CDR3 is TGTGCCAGTAGTCAGGACGAAGGAGGGAATGAGCAGTTCTTC. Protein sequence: CASSQDEGGNEQFF.

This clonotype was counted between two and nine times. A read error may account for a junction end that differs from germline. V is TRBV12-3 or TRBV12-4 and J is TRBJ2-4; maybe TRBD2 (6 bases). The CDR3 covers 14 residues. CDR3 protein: CASRLAVAKNIQYF. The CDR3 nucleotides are TGTGCCAGCCGTTTAGCGGTAGCCAAAAACATTCAGTACTTC.

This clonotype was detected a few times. The CDR3 is CASGLAGIATNEKLFF. The CDR3 coding sequence is TGTGCTAGTGGTTTGGCCGGTATAGCAACTAATGAAAAACTGTTTTTT. The rearrangement uses TRBV12-5 and TRBJ1-4; no clear D gene. V shed 1 base and J shed 0 bases, with 9 bases lying between them. CDR1 is LGHNT and CDR2 is FRNRAP in the germline V gene. The CDR3 is 16 residues long.

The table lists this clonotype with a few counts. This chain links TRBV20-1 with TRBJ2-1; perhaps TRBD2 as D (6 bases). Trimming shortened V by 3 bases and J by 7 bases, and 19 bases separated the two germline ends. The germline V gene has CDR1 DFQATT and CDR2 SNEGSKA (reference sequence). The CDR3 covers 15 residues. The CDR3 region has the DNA TGCAGTGCTAGTGATCCGGGACTTCTGATTAATGAGCAGTTCTTC. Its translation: CSASDPGLLINEQFF.

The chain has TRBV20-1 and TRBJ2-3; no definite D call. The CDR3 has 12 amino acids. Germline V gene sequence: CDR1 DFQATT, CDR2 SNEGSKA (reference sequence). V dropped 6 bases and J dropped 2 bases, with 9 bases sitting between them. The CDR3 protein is CSALRVTDTQYF. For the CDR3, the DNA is TGCAGTGCCCTTCGGGTCACAGATACGCAGTATTTT.

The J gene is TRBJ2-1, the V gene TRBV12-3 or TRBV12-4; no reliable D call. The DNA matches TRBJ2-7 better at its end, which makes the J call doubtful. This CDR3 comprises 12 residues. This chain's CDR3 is CASSLYSHEQYF. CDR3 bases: TGTGCCAGCAGTTTATATTCCCACGAGCAGTACTTC.

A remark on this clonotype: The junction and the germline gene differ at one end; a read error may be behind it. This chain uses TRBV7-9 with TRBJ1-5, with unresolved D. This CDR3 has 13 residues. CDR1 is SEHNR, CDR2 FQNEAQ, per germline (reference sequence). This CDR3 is CASSLAGNQPLHF. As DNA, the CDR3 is TGTGCCAGCAGCTTAGCGGGAAATCAGCCCCTGCATTTT.

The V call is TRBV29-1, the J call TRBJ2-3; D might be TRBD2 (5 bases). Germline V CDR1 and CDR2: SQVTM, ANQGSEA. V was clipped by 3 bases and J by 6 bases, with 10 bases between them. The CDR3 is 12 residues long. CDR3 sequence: CSVDLREDTQYF. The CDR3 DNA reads TGCAGCGTTGATCTTAGGGAGGATACGCAGTATTTT.